The 5 T cell receptor beta chains below were found in one sample sequenced in a study of T cell responses to AZD1222 COVID-19 vaccine. Libraries were prepared by immunoSEQ multiplex PCR; TCRdb keeps only in-frame clonotypes and omits some of them. The repertoire holds roughly 95,000 clones, 70% to 90% seen once, with roughly 2.7% in the top ten. The source material was peripheral blood, sampled on day 0 of AZD1222 vaccination. The receptors shown here come from an adult in good health.

The chain joins TRBV3-1 (or the pseudogene TRBV3-2) to TRBJ1-2; D ambiguous. V was cut by 1 base and J by 8 bases, with 8 bases left in between. The germline CDR1 and CDR2 sequences are LGHDT and YNNKEL (reference sequence). The CDR3 is 12 residues long. The CDR3 DNA reads as TGTGCCAGCAGCCAAGCAGGTAGAGGCTACACCTTC. Translating gives CASSQAGRGYTF.

The rearrangement links TRBV5-1 to TRBJ2-3; 10 bases agree with TRBD1. Per the germline V gene, CDR1 is SGHRS and CDR2 is YFSETQ. The CDR3 length is 16 residues. V shed 0 bases and J 6 bases; nucleotides not matched to a gene: 7. DNA of the CDR3: TGCGCCAGCAGCTTGGGGGGACAGGGGAAAGTGGATACGCAGTATTTT. Translation gives CASSLGGQGKVDTQYF.

This rearrangement joins TRBV18 to TRBJ2-7; tentative D call: TRBD2 (6 bases). Per the germline V gene, CDR1 is KGHSH and CDR2 is LQKENI. V gave up 0 bases and J gave up 1 base, with 10 bases separating them. The CDR3 contains 15 residues. This CDR3 reads CASSPPLAGSYEQYF. CDR3 nucleotide sequence: TGTGCCAGCTCACCACCCCTGGCGGGGTCCTACGAGCAGTACTTC.

The genes are TRBV15 and TRBJ1-4; D perhaps matches TRBD1 (5 bases). Trimming stripped 1 base from V and 4 bases from J, with 7 bases between. The germline V gene encodes CDR1 LNHNV and CDR2 YYDKDF (reference sequence). The CDR3 covers 14 residues. CDR3 sequence: CATSRGGVNEKLFF. Here the CDR3 DNA reads TGTGCCACCAGCAGAGGGGGGGTTAATGAAAAACTGTTTTTT.

This clone occurred a few times. This rearrangement joins TRBV30 to TRBJ1-5, with D perhaps TRBD1 (5 bases). Germline CDR1 GTSNPN, CDR2 SVGIG (reference sequence). The V and J ends lost 2 bases and 7 bases respectively, with 15 bases between them. The CDR3 contains 14 residues. CDR3 nucleotide sequence: TGTGCCTGGAGTCCGAAACGGGGGTGGCAGCCCCAGCATTTT. As protein: CAWSPKRGWQPQHF.